This T cell receptor beta chain was identified in a study of blood T cell repertoires in COVID-19. The wider study: Donors in the United States, Italy and Spain gave samples during acute or convalescent COVID-19. T cells, B-cell-depleted T cells, or PBMCs supplied cDNA or gDNA.

The CDR3 totals 12 residues. With 11 bases clipped from V and 6 bases from J, the junction kept 6 bases outside the gene matches. Germline-derived CDR1 and CDR2 are SNHLY and FYNNEI. The protocol was immunoSEQ multiplex PCR, while the TCRdb copy is restricted to in-frame clones and leaves out a portion. Counted here are 130,000 or so clones, more than 85% occurring once; the ten biggest clones make up about 17%. Specimen: peripheral blood. The chain has TRBV2 and TRBJ1-3, with 8 bases aligning to TRBD1. This TCR was sampled from a man aged 50 to 59 with active or convalescent COVID-19. Written as DNA, the CDR3 is TGTGCCGGGGCGACAGGGGCAAACACCATATATTTT. This encodes CAGATGANTIYF.